Listed below are T cell receptor beta chains from one sample, sequenced in a study of blood T cells in healthy people across ages. From the 5' RACE reads, TCRdb called clonotypes with MiXCR, one entry per CDR3 protein. The table shows around 800,000 distinct CDR3 sequences, with around a quarter occurring only once. These data also formed part of another study, on T cells of mothers and their children.

The sample consisted of blood. The receptors were sampled from a boy aged 10-17 years in good health. The CDR3 runs from the conserved cysteine through the conserved F or W. A D gene is named only where the DNA matches it firmly. Clone size is given for some rows only: seen once, a few or many times, or a class if the clone is expanded.

>.|TRBD1|TRBV20-1|13|TRBJ2-4
TGCAGTGCCCCATCGACAGGGGAAAACATTCAGTACTTC
CSAPSTGENIQYF
>few|TRBD1|TRBV5-1|14|TRBJ1-1
TGCGCCAGCAGCCTAAGGGGACAGGGGCATGAAGCTTTCTTT
CASSLRGQGHEAFF
>few|.|TRBV28|17|TRBJ2-4
TGTGCCAGCAGTTTAATGGGCTCTAGACTAGCCAAAAACATTCAGTACTTC
CASSLMGSRLAKNIQYF
>few|.|TRBV27|14|TRBJ1-1
TGTGCCAGCAGCCGCCCAGGGCCGAACACTGAAGCTTTCTTT
CASSRPGPNTEAFF
>few|TRBD1|TRBV20-1|15|TRBJ1-2
TGCAGTACTAGACAGGGCCTACAGACTAACTACGGCTACACCTTC
CSTRQGLQTNYGYTF
>.|.|TRBV12-3/TRBV12-4|13|TRBJ2-3
TGTGCCAGCGGGTTGGGTCTTCAGGGGACGCAGTATTTT
CASGLGLQGTQYF
>.|TRBD1|TRBV20-1|13|TRBJ2-5
TGCAGTGCTAGTACAGGGGGCGGTGAGACCCAGTACTTC
CSASTGGGETQYF
>.|TRBD1|TRBV5-1|14|TRBJ1-6
TGCGCCAGCAGCTTTGACAGGGCTGATTCACCCCTCCACTTT
CASSFDRADSPLHF
>.|.|TRBV29-1|13|TRBJ2-5
TGCAGCGCAAATATCCCCCCGCCCGAGACCCAGTACTTC
CSANIPPPETQYF
>few|TRBD2|TRBV10-3|13|TRBJ2-5
TGTGCCATCAGTATGAGCGGGGGAGAGACCCAGTACTTC
CAISMSGGETQYF
>few|TRBD1|TRBV10-3|14|TRBJ1-5
TGTGCCATCAGGCCCGGGACAGGCAATCAGCCCCAGCATTTT
CAIRPGTGNQPQHF
>few|.|TRBV12-5|11|TRBJ1-4
TGTGCTAGTGGTTTTAATGAAAAACTGTTTTTT
CASGFNEKLFF
>few|TRBD1|TRBV12-3/TRBV12-4|16|TRBJ2-5
TGTGCCAGCAATTTGAAGACAGGGAGTTTTTCAGAGACCCAGTACTTC
CASNLKTGSFSETQYF
>many|.|TRBV12-3/TRBV12-4|12|TRBJ2-5
TGTGCCAGCAGCTTAGCCCCAGAGACCCAGTACTTC
CASSLAPETQYF
>few|TRBD1|TRBV2|15|TRBJ2-7
TGTGCCAGCAGTGAAGCCGGGACAGGGGGCAACGAGCAGTACTTC
CASSEAGTGGNEQYF
>.|.|TRBV29-1|13|TRBJ2-3
TGCAGCGTTGAGGTAGTGAACACAGATACGCAGTATTTT
CSVEVVNTDTQYF
>few|.|TRBV2|15|TRBJ2-7
TGTGCCAGCAGTGGAGGCGGGGTCTACTCCTACGAGCAGTACTTC
CASSGGGVYSYEQYF
>.|.|TRBV5-1|17|TRBJ2-6
TGCGCCAGCAGCTTGGAGCCAGGGCCTCCTGGGGCCAACGTCCTGACTTTC
CASSLEPGPPGANVLTF
>few|.|TRBV3-1|13|TRBJ2-5
TGTGCCAGCAGCCAACGGGACCGAGAGACCCAGTACTTC
CASSQRDRETQYF
>few|.|TRBV15|13|TRBJ2-1
TGTGCCACGCGGGACGGCCAATTACGCGAGCAGTTCTTC
CATRDGQLREQFF